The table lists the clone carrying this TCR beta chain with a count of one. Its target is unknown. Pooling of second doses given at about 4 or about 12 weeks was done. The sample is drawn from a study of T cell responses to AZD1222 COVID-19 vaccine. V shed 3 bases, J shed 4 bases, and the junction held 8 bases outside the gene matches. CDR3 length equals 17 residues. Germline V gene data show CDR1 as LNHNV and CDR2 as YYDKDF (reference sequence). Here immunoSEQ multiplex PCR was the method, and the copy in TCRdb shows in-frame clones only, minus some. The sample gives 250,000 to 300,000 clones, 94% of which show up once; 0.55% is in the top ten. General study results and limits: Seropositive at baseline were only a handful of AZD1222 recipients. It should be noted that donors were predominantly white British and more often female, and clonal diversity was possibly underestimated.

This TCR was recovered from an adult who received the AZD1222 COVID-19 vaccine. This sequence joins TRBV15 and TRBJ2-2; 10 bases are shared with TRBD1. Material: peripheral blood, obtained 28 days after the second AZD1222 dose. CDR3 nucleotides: TGTGCCACCAGCAGTAACCGGGACAGGGGTATCACCGGGGAGCTGTTTTTT. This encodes CATSSNRDRGITGELFF.